This T cell receptor (beta chain) was captured by sequencing in a study of Ad26.COV2.S vaccination and SARS-CoV-2 variants. About the research overall: Once, or twice with 56 days between doses, Ad26.COV2.S was given intramuscularly. Regarding the study as a whole: Substantial post-vaccination breadth of spike-specific CD8+ and CD4+ T cell responses was reported.

Profiled with immunoSEQ multiplex PCR; TCRdb holds only in-frame clones, not every one. The table shows approximately 410,000 clones, with roughly 88% occurring only once. Remarks on this clone: Its antigen is not identified.

Treatment described: over 15 received Ad26.COV2.S at low or high dose, single or two shots; 5 received placebo; per-sample allocation not given. Each sample was drawn 63 days after the first injection (of vaccine or placebo). The shot given was an Ad26 vector that makes Wuhan-strain SARS-CoV-2 spike. The source was peripheral blood, collected in a trial of Ad26.COV2.S vaccine versus placebo. The receptor's source is a person aged 18-65 years who received the Ad26.COV2.S COVID-19 vaccine or a placebo.

The CDR3 nucleotides are TGTGCCAGCAGCTTAGGGGCAGATCAGCCCCAGCATTTT. Protein sequence: CASSLGADQPQHF. The chain recombines TRBV7-8 with TRBJ1-5; no clear D. There are 13 residues in the CDR3. Deletions cut 1 base from V and 5 bases from J, with 6 bases between. Germline CDR1 reads SGHVS; CDR2 reads FQNEAQ.